Listed below are T cell receptor beta chains from one sample, sequenced in a study of beta chain features in type 1 diabetes. Libraries were prepared by immunoSEQ multiplex PCR; TCRdb keeps only in-frame clonotypes and omits some of them. Among about 350,000 clones listed, about 20% were seen once. The specimen was naive CD4+ T cells from blood. These receptors originate from a woman aged 18-29 years in good health. The CDR3 runs from the conserved cysteine through the conserved F or W. The D gene is left open where the match is weak. Only part of the rows carry a size: once, few, many, or a class if the clone is expanded.

size	D	J	V	DNA	CDR3
.	TRBD1	TRBJ1-1	TRBV5-6	TGTGCCAGCAGCTACAGGACAGGGCGTTCTGAAGCTTTCTTT	CASSYRTGRSEAFF
once	TRBD1	TRBJ2-5	TRBV11-2	TGTGCCAGCAGCTTAGCGAGTGTCAGGGGGAAAGAGACCCAGTACTTC	CASSLASVRGKETQYF
few	.	TRBJ2-3	TRBV21-1	TGTGCCAGCAGCAAAGTTGGTAGGAGGTGCTATACGCAGTATTTT	CASSKVGRRCYTQYF
.	TRBD2	TRBJ2-4	TRBV5-1	TGCGCCAGCAGCTTGGGACTAGCGGGAATCCTAGCCAAAAACATTCAGTACTTC	CASSLGLAGILAKNIQYF
few	.	TRBJ1-3	TRBV30	TGTGCCTGCGCCAGTGGAAACACCATATATTTT	CACASGNTIYF
few	TRBD1	TRBJ1-1	TRBV25-1	TGTGCCAGCAGTGATCGGACAGGGTCTGAAGCTTTCTTT	CASSDRTGSEAFF
few	TRBD1	TRBJ1-1	TRBV2	TGTGCCAGCAGTTTTACAGGGGGCTGGAACACTGAAGCTTTCTTT	CASSFTGGWNTEAFF
few	.	TRBJ2-3	TRBV4-2	TGTGCCAGCAGCCAAGACTCCGGGTCAGATACGCAGTATTTT	CASSQDSGSDTQYF
few	.	TRBJ2-2	TRBV5-1	TGCGCCAGCAGCTTGGGGCTAGCAGAGCCCGGGGAGCTGTTTTTT	CASSLGLAEPGELFF
.	.	TRBJ1-1	TRBV29-1	TGCAGCGTTGGCAGCCAGGCCACTGAAGCTTTCTTT	CSVGSQATEAFF
.	.	TRBJ2-5	TRBV6-5	TGTGCCAGCAGTCGGACTATCCAAGAGACCCAGTACTTC	CASSRTIQETQYF